These T cell receptor beta chains were read from a single sample in a study of T-cell memory formation after mild COVID-19. Each CDR3 protein is one row after TCRdb ran MiXCR on the 5' RACE reads. The table records approximately 430,000 distinct CDR3 sequences, under 25% of them present only once. Sequences were obtained from PBMCs or a T cell subset sorted from them (not recorded which). The receptor source for this set is an adult woman who had mild COVID-19 (a few samples of this study predate the infection). Cell type and time point are not known. Both conserved end residues are part of each CDR3. Fields, in order: D gene, V gene, clone size, J gene, CDR3 protein, CDR3 DNA. The D gene is left open where the match is weak. Size is omitted from some rows. Given values are once, few, many or a class for expanded clones.

>TRBD2|TRBV6-6|few|TRBJ2-2
CASRGPTSVGTGELFF
TGTGCCAGCAGGGGCCCGACTAGCGTAGGGACCGGGGAGCTGTTTTTT
>TRBD1|TRBV4-3|few|TRBJ2-4
CASSLGQGGTKNIQYF
TGCGCCAGCAGCCTCGGACAGGGGGGAACCAAAAACATTCAGTACTTC
>.|TRBV7-9|.|TRBJ2-6
CAATRDSGANVLTF
TGTGCCGCGACGAGGGACTCTGGGGCCAACGTCCTGACTTTC
>.|TRBV12-3/TRBV12-4|many|TRBJ2-3
CASSFSGRTDTQYF
TGTGCCAGCAGTTTTTCGGGTAGAACAGATACGCAGTATTTT
>.|TRBV24-1|.|TRBJ2-1
CATSDYNEQFF
TGTGCCACCAGTGATTACAATGAGCAGTTCTTC
>.|TRBV27|.|TRBJ2-1
CASSPQGIAYNEQFF
TGTGCCAGCAGCCCCCAGGGGATAGCCTACAATGAGCAGTTCTTC
>.|TRBV29-1|.|TRBJ2-2
CSALTDTGELFF
TGCAGTGCCCTGACAGACACCGGGGAGCTGTTTTTT
>.|TRBV27|.|TRBJ2-3
CASSYTRTDTQYF
TGTGCCAGCAGTTACACCCGTACAGATACGCAGTATTTT
>TRBD2|TRBV24-1|few|TRBJ2-5
CATSDLICADGRESRETQYF
TGTGCCACCAGTGATTTGATTTGTGCTGATGGGCGGGAGTCGAGGGAGACCCAGTACTTC
>TRBD1|TRBV10-3|few|TRBJ2-7
CAISDRGSSYEQYF
TGTGCCATCAGTGACAGGGGGAGCTCCTACGAGCAGTACTTC
>.|TRBV6-5|few|TRBJ1-2
CASRGSDPVYGYTF
TGTGCCAGCAGGGGATCCGACCCGGTCTATGGCTACACCTTC
>TRBD1|TRBV7-9|.|TRBJ2-7
CASTQGGTGAYEQYF
TGTGCCAGCACTCAGGGTGGGACAGGGGCCTACGAGCAGTACTTC
>TRBD2|TRBV9|.|TRBJ2-1
CASSDSGGLTEQFF
TGTGCCAGCAGCGATAGCGGGGGCCTCACCGAGCAGTTCTTC
>TRBD1|TRBV24-1|.|TRBJ2-3
CATSDTGTGSPDTQYF
TGTGCCACCAGTGATACCGGGACAGGGAGCCCAGATACGCAGTATTTT
>TRBD2|TRBV7-9|few|TRBJ2-1
CASSLLTSGELDNEQFF
TGTGCCAGCAGCTTACTGACTAGCGGGGAGCTCGACAATGAGCAGTTCTTC
>.|TRBV15|once|TRBJ2-1
CATSRDRGRNYNEQFF
TGTGCCACCAGCAGAGATCGGGGACGGAACTACAATGAGCAGTTCTTC